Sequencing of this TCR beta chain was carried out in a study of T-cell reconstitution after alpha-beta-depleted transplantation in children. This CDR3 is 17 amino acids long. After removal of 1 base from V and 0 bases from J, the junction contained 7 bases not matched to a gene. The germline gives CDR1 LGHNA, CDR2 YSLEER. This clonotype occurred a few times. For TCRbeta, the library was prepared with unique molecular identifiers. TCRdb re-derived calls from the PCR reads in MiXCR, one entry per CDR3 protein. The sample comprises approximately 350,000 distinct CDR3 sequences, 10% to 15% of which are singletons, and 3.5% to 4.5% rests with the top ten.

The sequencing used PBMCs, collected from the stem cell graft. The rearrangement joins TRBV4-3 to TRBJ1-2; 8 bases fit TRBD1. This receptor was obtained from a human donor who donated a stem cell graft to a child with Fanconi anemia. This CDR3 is CASSQGLQGDPNYGYTF. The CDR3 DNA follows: TGCGCCAGCAGCCAAGGCTTACAGGGGGATCCTAACTATGGCTACACCTTC.